The T cell receptor (beta chain) described here comes from a study of blood T cells in healthy people across ages (dated by TCRdb to about 2015). Regarding the research as a whole: Template switching captured roughly one uniquely barcoded TCR beta cDNA molecule per two T cells in model experiments. Using deep sequencing normalized with unique cDNA molecular identifiers, the study measured how TCR beta repertoire diversity changes with age. Donors were grouped into four age groups: young (average approximately 15 years), middle-aged (about 40), aged (around 56) and long-lived (roughly 80). Donors of different ages were randomly distributed across sequencing lanes to avoid experimental bias. Using the same blood draw, the study looked at two additional independent replicas of 1 million unique cDNA reads for two donors, one aged 18 to 29 and the other aged 80 or older.

Donors were about 36 systemically healthy Caucasian individuals from Russia aged roughly 6 to 90 years. Each donor gave around 9.5 milliliters of peripheral blood, collected into EDTA-treated Vacutainer tubes. Ficoll-Paque density-gradient centrifugation was used to isolate PBMCs, with at least 6.5 million per sample. Trizol reagent was used to extract total RNA from the PBMCs, yielding at least 5 micrograms per sample. Naive CD45RAhigh/CD27high T cell percentages were measured by flow cytometry on a PBMC aliquot from every donor. Beyond this particular receptor, the publication reports: Observed TCR beta diversity per million T cells fell roughly linearly with age, and a significant reduction was already apparent by age around 40. Conclusive comparison of naive and antigen-experienced compartments was prevented by the profiling of bulk unsorted PBMCs. The percentage of naive T cells measured by flow cytometry correlated strongly with observed TCR beta diversity. Because the CMV infection status of the donors was unknown, age-related changes in expanded clonotypes may potentially have been confounded. Compared with the aged group, more naive CD4+ T cells, fewer expanded clones and increased TCR diversity were shown by the long-lived group, suggesting age selection. Estimates of total diversity based on one million sequenced T cells were regarded as lower bounds and as underestimates.

The library was built by means of 5' RACE. The second PCR ran for roughly 6 to 11 cycles and used a J-beta primer mix along with a sample-barcoded 5' primer. A unique molecular identifier was introduced onto each TCR beta cDNA molecule by a template-switch 5' adaptor carrying 12 random nucleotides. Each sample yielded at least 2.5 million CDR3-containing paired-end reads. First-strand cDNA was synthesized from all RNA with the Mint cDNA synthesis kit, primed by a TRBC-specific oligonucleotide. Following uracil-DNA glycosylase treatment, all cDNA underwent a first 18-cycle PCR with the universal primers M1SS and BC2_uni_R. In the paper's pipeline: Each sample was normalized by randomly selecting 1 million high-quality reads, each carrying a distinct molecular identifier. Reads with shared molecular identifiers were discarded instead of being binned into consensus sequences. MiTCR, with a Q25 quality threshold and the strictest error-elimination algorithm, was used for CDR3 identification, clonotype clustering and error correction. Lower-bound total TCR beta diversity was estimated with a nonparametric unseen species model using Euler transformation. The public reads were reprocessed in TCRdb via fastp at Q25 and MiXCR, keeping in-frame beta chains. All rows with the same CDR3 protein become a single entry with the most common DNA and genes. None of the V and J calls come from the authors' own analysis; TCRdb made them. The sample has 1.8 million or so distinct CDR3 sequences on record, roughly two fifths of them singletons. The ten largest account for roughly 23% of the sample.

With respect to this clonotype: Which antigen it targets is not known. It has no much larger one-base neighbor in the sample; base qualities were not kept.

The clonotype originates from a human donor in good health. The source material was blood.

The CDR3 loop reads CSARGTRRTDTQYF. The sequenced DNA: TGCAGTGCTAGAGGGACCCGTCGCACAGATACGCAGTATTTT. The V gene is TRBV20-1 and the J gene is TRBJ2-3; the D gene lacks a confident call. According to the germline V gene (reference sequence), CDR1 reads DFQATT and CDR2 reads SNEGSKA. Measured from the cysteine to the phenylalanine, the CDR3 is 14 residues long. Of the read, only the CDR3 DNA is kept; its 42 bases are in frame from base 1. Deletion took 1 base off V and 1 base off J, with a span of 9 bases between the germline ends.